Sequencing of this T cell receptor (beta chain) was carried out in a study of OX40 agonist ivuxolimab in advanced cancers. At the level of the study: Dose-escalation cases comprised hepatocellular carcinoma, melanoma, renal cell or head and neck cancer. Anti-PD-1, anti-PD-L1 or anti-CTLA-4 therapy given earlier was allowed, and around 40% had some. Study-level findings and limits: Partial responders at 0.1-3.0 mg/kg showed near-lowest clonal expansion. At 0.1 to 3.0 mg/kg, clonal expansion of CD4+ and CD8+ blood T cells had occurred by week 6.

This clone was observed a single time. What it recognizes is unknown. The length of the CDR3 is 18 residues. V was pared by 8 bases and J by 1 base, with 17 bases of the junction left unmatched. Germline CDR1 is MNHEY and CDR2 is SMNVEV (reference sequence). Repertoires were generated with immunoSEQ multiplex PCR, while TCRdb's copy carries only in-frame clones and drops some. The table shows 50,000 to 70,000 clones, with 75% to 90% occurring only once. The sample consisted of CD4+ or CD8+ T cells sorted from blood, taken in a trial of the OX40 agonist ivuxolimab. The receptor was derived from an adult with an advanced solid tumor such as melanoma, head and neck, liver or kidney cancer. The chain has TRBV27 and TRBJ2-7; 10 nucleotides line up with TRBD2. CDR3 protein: CASLPGVGAGGISYEQYF. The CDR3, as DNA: TGTGCCAGCCTCCCCGGCGTAGGAGCGGGGGGGATATCCTACGAGCAGTACTTC.